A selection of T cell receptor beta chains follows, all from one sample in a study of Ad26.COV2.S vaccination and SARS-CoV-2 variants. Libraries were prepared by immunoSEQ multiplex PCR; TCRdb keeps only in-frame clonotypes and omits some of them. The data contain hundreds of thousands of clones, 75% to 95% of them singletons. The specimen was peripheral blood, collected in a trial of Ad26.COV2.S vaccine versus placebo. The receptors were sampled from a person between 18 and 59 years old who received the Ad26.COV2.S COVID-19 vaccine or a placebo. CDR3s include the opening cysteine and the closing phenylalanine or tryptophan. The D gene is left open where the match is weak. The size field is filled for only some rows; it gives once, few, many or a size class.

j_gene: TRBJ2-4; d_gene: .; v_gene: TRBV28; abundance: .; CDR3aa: CASPPRVTKNIQYF; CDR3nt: TGTGCCAGCCCCCCGAGAGTTACCAAAAACATTCAGTACTTC
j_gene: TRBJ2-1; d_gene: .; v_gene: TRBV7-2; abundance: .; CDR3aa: CASSFILASNNEQFF; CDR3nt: TGTGCCAGCAGCTTTATACTAGCCTCAAACAATGAGCAGTTCTTC
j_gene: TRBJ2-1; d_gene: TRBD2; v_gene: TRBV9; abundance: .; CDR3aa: CASSVESGRADEQFF; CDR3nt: TGTGCCAGCAGCGTAGAGAGCGGGAGGGCTGATGAGCAGTTCTTC
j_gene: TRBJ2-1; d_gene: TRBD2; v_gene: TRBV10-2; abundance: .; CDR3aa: CASRPSGRVYNEQFF; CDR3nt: TGCGCCAGCAGACCTAGCGGGAGGGTTTACAATGAGCAGTTCTTC
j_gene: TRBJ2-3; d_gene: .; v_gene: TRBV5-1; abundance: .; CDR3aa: CASSLIESTDTQYF; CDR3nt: TGCGCCAGCAGCTTAATAGAATCCACAGATACGCAGTATTTT
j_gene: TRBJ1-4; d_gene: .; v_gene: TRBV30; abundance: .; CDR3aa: CAWSGGQGNEKLFF; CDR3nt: TGTGCCTGGAGTGGGGGGCAGGGTAATGAAAAACTGTTTTTT
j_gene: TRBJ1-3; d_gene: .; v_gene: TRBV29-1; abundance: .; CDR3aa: CSVEESVVSGLF; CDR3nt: TGCAGCGTTGAAGAGAGCGTAGTCTCCGGTCTTTTT
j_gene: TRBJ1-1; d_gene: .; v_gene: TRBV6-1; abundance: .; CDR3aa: CASSERGGVNTEAFF; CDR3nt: TGTGCCAGCAGTGAGAGGGGAGGAGTGAACACTGAAGCTTTCTTT
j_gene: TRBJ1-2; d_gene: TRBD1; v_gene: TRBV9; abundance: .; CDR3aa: CASSSSTGLYGYTF; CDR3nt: TGTGCCAGCAGCTCCTCGACAGGGCTCTATGGCTACACCTTC
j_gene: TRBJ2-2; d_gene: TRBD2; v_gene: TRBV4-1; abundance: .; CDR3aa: CASSQRLAGAGGELFF; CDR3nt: TGCGCCAGCAGCCAGAGGCTAGCGGGAGCAGGCGGGGAGCTGTTTTTT
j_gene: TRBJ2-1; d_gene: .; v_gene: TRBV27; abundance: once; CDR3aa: CASSEYNEQFF; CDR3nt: TGTGCCAGCAGTGAATACAATGAGCAGTTCTTC
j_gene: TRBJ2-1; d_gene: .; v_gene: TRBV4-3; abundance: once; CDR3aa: CASSQDSGSPSYNEQFF; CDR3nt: TGCGCCAGCAGCCAAGATTCCGGGAGCCCCTCCTACAATGAGCAGTTCTTC
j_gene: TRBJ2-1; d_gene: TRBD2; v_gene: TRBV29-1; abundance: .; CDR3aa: CSVKTGLAGGPYEQFF; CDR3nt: TGCAGCGTTAAGACGGGACTAGCGGGAGGGCCGTATGAGCAGTTCTTC
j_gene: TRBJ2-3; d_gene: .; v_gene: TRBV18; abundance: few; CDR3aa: CASSPLGEASRDTQYF; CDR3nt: TGTGCCAGCTCACCATTGGGGGAAGCAAGCAGAGATACGCAGTATTTT
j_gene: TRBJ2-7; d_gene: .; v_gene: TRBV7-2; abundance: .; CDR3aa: CASSSPRGNYEQYF; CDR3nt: TGTGCCAGCAGCTCTCCTCGTGGAAATTACGAGCAGTACTTC
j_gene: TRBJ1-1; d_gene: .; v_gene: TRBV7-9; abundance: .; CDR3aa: CASSQLSSTEAFF; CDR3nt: TGTGCCAGCAGCCAATTAAGTAGTACTGAAGCTTTCTTT
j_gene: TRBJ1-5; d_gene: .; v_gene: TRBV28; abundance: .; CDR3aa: CASSLRGSNQPQHF; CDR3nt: TGTGCCAGCAGTTTACGGGGCAGCAATCAGCCCCAGCATTTT
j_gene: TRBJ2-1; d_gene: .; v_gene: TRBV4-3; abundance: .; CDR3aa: CASSQDPQASSYNEQFF; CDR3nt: TGCGCCAGCAGCCAGGATCCACAGGCGAGCTCCTACAATGAGCAGTTCTTC
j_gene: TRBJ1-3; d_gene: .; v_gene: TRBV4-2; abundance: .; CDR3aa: CASSPSFPRGSGNTIYF; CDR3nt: TGTGCCAGCAGCCCCAGCTTCCCGAGGGGCTCTGGAAACACCATATATTTT
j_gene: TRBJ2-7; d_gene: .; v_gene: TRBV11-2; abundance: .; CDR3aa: CASSSNLTPGRAEEQYF; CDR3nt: TGTGCCAGCAGTTCGAATTTAACCCCCGGGAGAGCGGAAGAGCAGTACTTC
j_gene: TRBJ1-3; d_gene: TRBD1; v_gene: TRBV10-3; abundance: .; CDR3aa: CAISPPGQSGNTIYF; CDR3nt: TGTGCCATCAGCCCACCGGGACAGTCTGGAAACACCATATATTTT
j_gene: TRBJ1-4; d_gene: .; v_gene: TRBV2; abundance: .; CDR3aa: CASRTTPTNEKLFF; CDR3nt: TGTGCCAGCAGAACGACACCAACTAATGAAAAACTGTTTTTT
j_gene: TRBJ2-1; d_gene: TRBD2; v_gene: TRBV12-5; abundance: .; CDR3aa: CASGPLSSGLYAEQFF; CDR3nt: TGTGCTAGTGGTCCTCTCTCTAGCGGCCTTTACGCTGAGCAGTTCTTC
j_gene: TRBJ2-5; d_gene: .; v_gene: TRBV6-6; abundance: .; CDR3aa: CASSYSGAGFETQYF; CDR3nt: TGTGCCAGCAGTTACTCTGGGGCAGGGTTTGAGACCCAGTACTTC
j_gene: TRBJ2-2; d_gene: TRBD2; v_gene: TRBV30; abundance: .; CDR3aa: CAWSEGLAGGELFF; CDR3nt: TGTGCCTGGAGTGAGGGACTAGCTGGGGGGGAGCTGTTTTTT
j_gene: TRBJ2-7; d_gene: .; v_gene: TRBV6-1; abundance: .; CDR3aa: CASSGWDPARVGEQYF; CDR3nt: TGTGCCAGCAGTGGCTGGGACCCGGCGAGGGTTGGCGAGCAGTACTTC
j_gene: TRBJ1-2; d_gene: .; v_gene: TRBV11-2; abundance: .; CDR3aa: CASSPAGGAAGYTF; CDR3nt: TGTGCCAGCAGCCCAGCGGGGGGGGCGGCGGGCTACACCTTC
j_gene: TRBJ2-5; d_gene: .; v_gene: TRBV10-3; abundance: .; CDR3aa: CAIKTGEEETQYF; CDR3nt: TGTGCCATCAAGACGGGAGAAGAAGAGACCCAGTACTTC
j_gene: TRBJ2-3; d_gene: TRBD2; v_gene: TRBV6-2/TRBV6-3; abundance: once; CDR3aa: CASSPGLAGRDTQYF; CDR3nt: TGTGCCAGCAGTCCGGGACTAGCGGGCCGAGATACGCAGTATTTT
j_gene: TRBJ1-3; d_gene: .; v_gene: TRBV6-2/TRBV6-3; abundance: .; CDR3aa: CASSYRPGTNGNTIYF; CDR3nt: TGTGCCAGCAGTTACCGACCCGGGACAAATGGAAACACCATATATTTT
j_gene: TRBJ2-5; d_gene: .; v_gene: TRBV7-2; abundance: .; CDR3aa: CASSLAGLEMETQYF; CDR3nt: TGTGCCAGCAGCTTGGCCGGCCTAGAAATGGAGACCCAGTACTTC
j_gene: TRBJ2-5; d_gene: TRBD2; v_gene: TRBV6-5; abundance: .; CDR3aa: CASSRGGGPEETQYF; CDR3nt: TGTGCCAGCAGCCGCGGGGGAGGGCCTGAGGAGACCCAGTACTTC
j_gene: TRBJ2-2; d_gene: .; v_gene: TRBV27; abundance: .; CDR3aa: CASSLQYRSTGELFF; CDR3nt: TGTGCCAGCAGTTTACAATACAGGTCTACCGGGGAGCTGTTTTTT
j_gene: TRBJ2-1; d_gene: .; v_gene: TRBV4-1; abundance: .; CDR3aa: CASSQDWPTSYNEQFF; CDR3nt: TGCGCCAGCAGCCAAGATTGGCCTACCTCCTACAATGAGCAGTTCTTC
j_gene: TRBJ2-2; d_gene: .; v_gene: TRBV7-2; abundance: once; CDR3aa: CASSPDRLNTGELFF; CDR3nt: TGTGCCAGCAGCCCCGACAGGCTCAACACCGGGGAGCTGTTTTTT
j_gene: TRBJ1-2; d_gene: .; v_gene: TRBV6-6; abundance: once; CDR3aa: CASTRGDYGYTF; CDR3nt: TGTGCCAGCACGAGGGGAGACTATGGCTACACCTTC
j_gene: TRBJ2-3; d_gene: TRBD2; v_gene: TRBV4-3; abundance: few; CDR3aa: CASSQDGGLAGARNTQYF; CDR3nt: TGCGCCAGCAGCCAAGATGGGGGACTAGCGGGAGCAAGGAATACGCAGTATTTT
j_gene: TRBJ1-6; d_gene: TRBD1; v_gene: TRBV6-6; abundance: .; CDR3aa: CASSYSQGGGSPLHF; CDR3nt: TGTGCCAGCAGTTACTCACAAGGGGGCGGTTCACCCCTCCACTTT
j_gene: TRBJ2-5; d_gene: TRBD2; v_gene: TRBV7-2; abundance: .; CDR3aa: CASKGGGLAAETQYF; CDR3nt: TGTGCCAGCAAAGGGGGGGGACTAGCGGCGGAGACCCAGTACTTC
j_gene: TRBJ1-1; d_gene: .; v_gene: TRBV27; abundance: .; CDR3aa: CASRKGNTEAFF; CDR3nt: TGTGCCAGCAGAAAAGGGAACACTGAAGCTTTCTTT
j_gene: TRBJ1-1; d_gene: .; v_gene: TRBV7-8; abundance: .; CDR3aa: CASSFNRVENTEAFF; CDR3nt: TGTGCCAGCAGCTTTAACAGGGTGGAGAACACTGAAGCTTTCTTT
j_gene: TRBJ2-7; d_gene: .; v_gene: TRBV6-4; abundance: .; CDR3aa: CASSNGREQYF; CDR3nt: TGTGCCAGCAGTAACGGGAGAGAGCAGTACTTC
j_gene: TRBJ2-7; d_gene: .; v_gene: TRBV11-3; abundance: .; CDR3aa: CASSTVRSQYF; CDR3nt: TGTGCCAGCAGCACAGTACGTTCGCAGTACTTC
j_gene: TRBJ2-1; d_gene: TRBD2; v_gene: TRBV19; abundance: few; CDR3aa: CASRTSDLSSYNEQFF; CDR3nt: TGTGCCAGTAGAACTAGCGACCTTAGCTCCTACAATGAGCAGTTCTTC